Listed here are 3 T cell receptor beta chains from one sample, sequenced in a study of blood T cell repertoires in COVID-19. Using immunoSEQ multiplex PCR, the repertoire was profiled, and TCRdb retains in-frame clones only, with some absent. Of roughly 290,000 clones listed, approximately 85% are singletons. Sequenced: peripheral blood. The receptors were sampled from a human donor with COVID-19, enrolled during active disease. The donor label of this sample is uncertain.

The chain has TRBV9 and TRBJ2-7, with 8 bases lining up with TRBD1. Germline CDR1 SGDLS, CDR2 YYNGEE. This CDR3 region has 15 residues. V shed 0 bases, J shed 2 bases, and the junction held 4 bases outside the gene matches. The CDR3 sequence: CASSVGQGATYEQYF. CDR3 DNA sequence: TGTGCCAGCAGCGTAGGGCAGGGGGCAACCTACGAGCAGTACTTC. The full variable domain, with the rest looked up from reference TRBV9 and TRBJ2-7, is DSGVTQTPKHLITATGQRVTLRCSPRSGDLSVYWYQQSLDQGLQFLIQYYNGEERAKGNILERFSAQQFPDLHSELNLSSLELGDSALYFCASSVGQGATYEQYFGPGTRLTVT.

The J gene is TRBJ2-3, the V gene TRBV11-2; D is undetermined. The CDR3 covers 12 residues. Trimming cost V 1 base and J 5 bases, with 4 bases left between them. Per the germline V gene, CDR1 is SGHAT and CDR2 is FQNNGV. The CDR3 DNA reads as TGTGCCAGCAGCTTAGTCGGAGATACGCAGTATTTT. Its translation is CASSLVGDTQYF.

This clone was picked up one time. The genes are TRBV19 and TRBJ2-3; TRBD1 agrees at 9 bases. The junction had 0 bases not matched to a gene; V was cut back by 5 bases and J by 0 bases. This CDR3 comprises 14 residues. Per germline, CDR1 LNHDA and CDR2 SQIVND (reference sequence). Here the CDR3 reads CASSGQGSTDTQYF. CDR3 DNA: TGTGCCAGTAGTGGACAGGGGAGCACAGATACGCAGTATTTT.